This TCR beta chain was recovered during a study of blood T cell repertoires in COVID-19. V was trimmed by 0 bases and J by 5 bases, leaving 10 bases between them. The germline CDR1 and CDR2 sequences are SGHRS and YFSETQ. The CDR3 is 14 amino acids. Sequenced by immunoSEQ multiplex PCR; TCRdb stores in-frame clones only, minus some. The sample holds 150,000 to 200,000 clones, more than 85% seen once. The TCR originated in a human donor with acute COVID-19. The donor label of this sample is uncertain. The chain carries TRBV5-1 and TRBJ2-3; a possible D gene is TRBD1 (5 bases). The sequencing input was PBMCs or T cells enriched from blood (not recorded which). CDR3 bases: TGCGCCAGCAGCTTGGTAAGGGGTAAAGATACGCAGTATTTT. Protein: CASSLVRGKDTQYF.